A selection of T cell receptor beta chains follows, all from one sample in a study of shared clonotypes between healthy human individuals. Libraries were prepared by immunoSEQ multiplex PCR; TCRdb keeps only in-frame clonotypes and omits some of them. Of more than 2,000,000 clones in the sample, more than 90% are singletons; the top ten hold over 0.12%. The sample comprised naive CD4+ T cells sorted from blood. The receptors come from a man younger than 35 in good health. Both conserved end residues are part of each CDR3. Fields, in order: clone size, D gene, J gene, V gene, CDR3 DNA, CDR3 protein. A D gene is named only where the DNA matches it firmly. Clone size, where shown, is once, few, many, or a class for clones that have expanded.

abundance: -; d_gene: -; j_gene: TRBJ2-5; v_gene: TRBV4-1; CDR3nt: TGCGCCAGCAGCCAAGCCGGTAGCGCCGTCCAAGAGACCCAGTACTTC; CDR3aa: CASSQAGSAVQETQYF
abundance: -; d_gene: -; j_gene: TRBJ1-2; v_gene: TRBV7-2; CDR3nt: TGTGCCAGCAGCTTATTGACACAGGCAGATCAAGGCTACACCTTC; CDR3aa: CASSLLTQADQGYTF
abundance: -; d_gene: -; j_gene: TRBJ2-2; v_gene: TRBV9; CDR3nt: TGTGCCAGCAGCGTAGTGGAATTCACCGGGGAGCTGTTTTTT; CDR3aa: CASSVVEFTGELFF
abundance: -; d_gene: -; j_gene: TRBJ2-7; v_gene: TRBV14; CDR3nt: TGTGCCAGCAGCCCAGCCGGCTACGAGCAGTACTTC; CDR3aa: CASSPAGYEQYF
abundance: -; d_gene: -; j_gene: TRBJ1-1; v_gene: TRBV19; CDR3nt: TGTGCCAGTAGTAAAAACTCGGGACACCAGAACACTGAAGCTTTCTTT; CDR3aa: CASSKNSGHQNTEAFF
abundance: few; d_gene: -; j_gene: TRBJ1-1; v_gene: TRBV5-4; CDR3nt: TGTGCCAGCAGCCCCGGGACATTACTTGAAGCTTTCTTT; CDR3aa: CASSPGTLLEAFF
abundance: -; d_gene: TRBD1; j_gene: TRBJ1-2; v_gene: TRBV25-1; CDR3nt: TGTGCCAGCAGACAGACAGGGGCTCATGGCTACACCTTC; CDR3aa: CASRQTGAHGYTF
abundance: once; d_gene: -; j_gene: TRBJ2-2; v_gene: TRBV4-1; CDR3nt: TGCGCCAGCAGCCAAGATGGCGCCGCAAGAAATAACACCGGGGAGCTGTTTTTT; CDR3aa: CASSQDGAARNNTGELFF
abundance: -; d_gene: -; j_gene: TRBJ1-4; v_gene: TRBV7-2; CDR3nt: TGTGCCAGCAGCTTGGTCGGGACATTGAAGGAAAAACTGTTTTTT; CDR3aa: CASSLVGTLKEKLFF
abundance: once; d_gene: TRBD1; j_gene: TRBJ1-5; v_gene: TRBV6-6; CDR3nt: TGTGCCAGCAGCTCCGGGACAGGGGGCAATCAGCCCCAGCATTTT; CDR3aa: CASSSGTGGNQPQHF
abundance: -; d_gene: -; j_gene: TRBJ1-1; v_gene: TRBV7-2; CDR3nt: TGTGCCAGCAGCTTAATGCGGCAGGGGAAATCTTTCTTT; CDR3aa: CASSLMRQGKSFF
abundance: -; d_gene: TRBD2; j_gene: TRBJ2-2; v_gene: TRBV7-7; CDR3nt: TGTGCTAGCAGCTTAGCGTCTAGCGGAAACACCGGGGAGCTGTTTTTT; CDR3aa: CASSLASSGNTGELFF
abundance: -; d_gene: TRBD1; j_gene: TRBJ2-3; v_gene: TRBV19; CDR3nt: TGTGCCACCCAGGACAGGTCTGCGCAGTATTTT; CDR3aa: CATQDRSAQYF
abundance: -; d_gene: -; j_gene: TRBJ1-2; v_gene: TRBV6-6; CDR3nt: TGTGCCAGCAGCTTCAATGGCTACACCTTC; CDR3aa: CASSFNGYTF
abundance: -; d_gene: -; j_gene: TRBJ2-7; v_gene: TRBV29-1; CDR3nt: TGCAGCGTTCTCCCACCCTTGGGCTCCTACGAGCAGTACTTC; CDR3aa: CSVLPPLGSYEQYF
abundance: -; d_gene: -; j_gene: TRBJ2-2; v_gene: TRBV2; CDR3nt: TGTGCCAGCAGCGGGCAGGGAAACACCGGGGAGCTGTTTTTT; CDR3aa: CASSGQGNTGELFF
abundance: few; d_gene: -; j_gene: TRBJ1-1; v_gene: TRBV28; CDR3nt: TGTGCCAGCAGTTTATGGGAGAACACTGAAGCTTTCTTT; CDR3aa: CASSLWENTEAFF
abundance: -; d_gene: -; j_gene: TRBJ2-7; v_gene: TRBV4-1; CDR3nt: TGCGCCAGCAGCCAGGCTGGGGGGAACGAGCAGTACTTC; CDR3aa: CASSQAGGNEQYF
abundance: -; d_gene: -; j_gene: TRBJ2-1; v_gene: TRBV4-3; CDR3nt: TGCGCCAGCAGCCAAGTTCTTTCAGGGCACAATGAGCAGTTCTTC; CDR3aa: CASSQVLSGHNEQFF
abundance: -; d_gene: -; j_gene: TRBJ2-7; v_gene: TRBV28; CDR3nt: TGTGCCAGCAGTCCCACCTCGGACCTCGACGAGCAGTACTTC; CDR3aa: CASSPTSDLDEQYF
abundance: -; d_gene: -; j_gene: TRBJ2-2; v_gene: TRBV30; CDR3nt: TGTGCCTGGAGTGTAGGGTTGAACACCGGGGAGCTGTTTTTT; CDR3aa: CAWSVGLNTGELFF
abundance: -; d_gene: -; j_gene: TRBJ1-4; v_gene: TRBV5-1; CDR3nt: TGCGCCAGCAGCTTGGAGTCTGGGAATGAAAAACTGTTTTTT; CDR3aa: CASSLESGNEKLFF
abundance: -; d_gene: TRBD1; j_gene: TRBJ1-2; v_gene: TRBV5-1; CDR3nt: TGCGCCAGCAGCTTGTCTACCGGGACAGGGGGCTCCTCGTCTTATGGCTACACCTTC; CDR3aa: CASSLSTGTGGSSSYGYTF
abundance: -; d_gene: -; j_gene: TRBJ2-2; v_gene: TRBV2; CDR3nt: TGTGCCAGCACCACCGCGCTAGCCAACACCGGGGAGCTGTTTTTT; CDR3aa: CASTTALANTGELFF
abundance: -; d_gene: TRBD1; j_gene: TRBJ2-2; v_gene: TRBV11-3; CDR3nt: TGTGCCAGCAGCTTTTCCGGACAGGGTATCGCCGGGGAGCTGTTTTTT; CDR3aa: CASSFSGQGIAGELFF
abundance: -; d_gene: TRBD1; j_gene: TRBJ1-1; v_gene: TRBV11-2; CDR3nt: TGTGCCAGCAGCTTAGCGGGACAGGGGAACACTGAAGCTTTCTTT; CDR3aa: CASSLAGQGNTEAFF
abundance: -; d_gene: -; j_gene: TRBJ2-7; v_gene: TRBV5-1; CDR3nt: TGCGCCAGCAGCTTGGACAGCCCCGACTACGAGCAGTACTTC; CDR3aa: CASSLDSPDYEQYF
abundance: -; d_gene: -; j_gene: TRBJ2-2; v_gene: TRBV19; CDR3nt: TGTGCCAGTAGGGGCAGGATAAACACCGGGGAGCTGTTTTTT; CDR3aa: CASRGRINTGELFF
abundance: -; d_gene: -; j_gene: TRBJ1-2; v_gene: TRBV5-6; CDR3nt: TGTGCCAGCAGCCCGCACCATGCAGGCATTGGTTATGGCTACACCTTC; CDR3aa: CASSPHHAGIGYGYTF
abundance: -; d_gene: -; j_gene: TRBJ2-3; v_gene: TRBV7-3; CDR3nt: TGTGCCAGCAGCCCCCAAGGGGGGGCTGGAGATACGCAGTATTTT; CDR3aa: CASSPQGGAGDTQYF
abundance: -; d_gene: TRBD2; j_gene: TRBJ2-3; v_gene: TRBV19; CDR3nt: TGTGCCAGTAGCCTGACTAGCGGCACTAGCACAGATACGCAGTATTTT; CDR3aa: CASSLTSGTSTDTQYF
abundance: -; d_gene: TRBD1; j_gene: TRBJ1-2; v_gene: TRBV2; CDR3nt: TGTGCCAGCAGAAAGACAGGGGGTGCTCTGGGCTACACCTTC; CDR3aa: CASRKTGGALGYTF
abundance: -; d_gene: -; j_gene: TRBJ1-2; v_gene: TRBV6-6; CDR3nt: TGTGCCAGCAGCTGGGGTTATGGCTACACCTTC; CDR3aa: CASSWGYGYTF
abundance: once; d_gene: TRBD1; j_gene: TRBJ2-3; v_gene: TRBV7-9; CDR3nt: TGTGCCAGCAGCATCTACAGGGGCTCTGGCACAGATACGCAGTATTTT; CDR3aa: CASSIYRGSGTDTQYF
abundance: -; d_gene: TRBD1; j_gene: TRBJ1-2; v_gene: TRBV4-3; CDR3nt: TGCGCCAGCAGCCAGGGGTCATGGGGACAGGTCTCTTCTGGCTACACCTTC; CDR3aa: CASSQGSWGQVSSGYTF
abundance: -; d_gene: -; j_gene: TRBJ2-7; v_gene: TRBV11-2; CDR3nt: TGTGCCAGCAGCTTTAACAGGATTGCCTACGAGCAGTACTTC; CDR3aa: CASSFNRIAYEQYF
abundance: -; d_gene: -; j_gene: TRBJ2-2; v_gene: TRBV27; CDR3nt: TGTGCCAGCAGTTTCTCAGGGGTAACATCCGGGGAGCTGTTTTTT; CDR3aa: CASSFSGVTSGELFF
abundance: few; d_gene: -; j_gene: TRBJ1-1; v_gene: TRBV5-1; CDR3nt: TGCGCCAGCAGCCTGGAGGGGACCTGGAACACTGAAGCTTTCTTT; CDR3aa: CASSLEGTWNTEAFF
abundance: -; d_gene: TRBD2; j_gene: TRBJ2-1; v_gene: TRBV7-2; CDR3nt: TGTGCCAGCAGCCAGACTAGCGGGAGGGCCGGTCAGTTCTTC; CDR3aa: CASSQTSGRAGQFF
abundance: -; d_gene: TRBD2; j_gene: TRBJ2-5; v_gene: TRBV7-9; CDR3nt: TGTGCCAGCAGCTTAGTCGGGACTAGCGGGAGGGCCATCGGAGAGACCCAGTACTTC; CDR3aa: CASSLVGTSGRAIGETQYF
abundance: -; d_gene: -; j_gene: TRBJ2-1; v_gene: TRBV4-3; CDR3nt: TGCGCCAGCAGCCAAGATGCTGGCCGCCGATCCTACAATGAGCAGTTCTTC; CDR3aa: CASSQDAGRRSYNEQFF
abundance: -; d_gene: -; j_gene: TRBJ2-7; v_gene: TRBV6-5; CDR3nt: TGTGCCAGCAGTCGCGGGACACACTACGAGCAGTACTTC; CDR3aa: CASSRGTHYEQYF
abundance: -; d_gene: -; j_gene: TRBJ2-6; v_gene: TRBV30; CDR3nt: TGTGCCTGGAGTGTGGGGGGAACTGGGGCCAACGTCCTGACTTTC; CDR3aa: CAWSVGGTGANVLTF
abundance: -; d_gene: TRBD1; j_gene: TRBJ2-3; v_gene: TRBV28; CDR3nt: TGTGCCAGCAGGTTCGACAGGGTGTCCACAGATACGCAGTATTTT; CDR3aa: CASRFDRVSTDTQYF
abundance: once; d_gene: -; j_gene: TRBJ2-3; v_gene: TRBV5-4; CDR3nt: TGTGCCAGCAGCCCCTCCCGGGCGGAACTGGGAGCGCAGTATTTT; CDR3aa: CASSPSRAELGAQYF
abundance: once; d_gene: -; j_gene: TRBJ1-2; v_gene: TRBV6-1; CDR3nt: TGTGCCAGCAGTCCGGGACACAGCTATGGCTACACCTTC; CDR3aa: CASSPGHSYGYTF
abundance: -; d_gene: -; j_gene: TRBJ1-1; v_gene: TRBV5-1; CDR3nt: TGCGCCAGCAGCTTTATGGGGGGTGAAGCTTTCTTT; CDR3aa: CASSFMGGEAFF
abundance: -; d_gene: -; j_gene: TRBJ1-2; v_gene: TRBV5-6; CDR3nt: TGTGCCAGCAGCTCTGGACAGACCTCGTCGTATGGCTACACCTTC; CDR3aa: CASSSGQTSSYGYTF
abundance: -; d_gene: -; j_gene: TRBJ1-5; v_gene: TRBV19; CDR3nt: TGTGCCAGCAAAGGAGAGGGGAGTCAGCCCCAGCATTTT; CDR3aa: CASKGEGSQPQHF
abundance: -; d_gene: TRBD1; j_gene: TRBJ1-5; v_gene: TRBV19; CDR3nt: TGTGCCAGTGTTAAATTAGACAGGGAAGGGGGCAATCAGCCCCAGCATTTT; CDR3aa: CASVKLDREGGNQPQHF